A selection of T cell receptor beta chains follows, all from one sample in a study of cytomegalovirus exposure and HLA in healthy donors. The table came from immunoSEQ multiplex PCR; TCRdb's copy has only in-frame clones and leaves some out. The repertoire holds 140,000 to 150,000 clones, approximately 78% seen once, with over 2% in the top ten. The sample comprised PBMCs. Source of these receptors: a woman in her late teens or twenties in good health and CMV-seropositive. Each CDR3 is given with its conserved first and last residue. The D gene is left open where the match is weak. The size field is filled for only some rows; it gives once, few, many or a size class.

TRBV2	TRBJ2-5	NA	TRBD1	TGTGCCAGCAGCAGGACAGGGCAGGAGACCCAGTACTTC	CASSRTGQETQYF
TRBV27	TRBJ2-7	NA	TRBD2	TGTGCCAGCAGTTTTACCGGGACTAGCTTCTACGAGCAGTACTTC	CASSFTGTSFYEQYF
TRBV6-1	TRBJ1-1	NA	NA	TGTGCCAGCAGGGGGCCAAGGCCGAGAACTGAAGCTTTCTTT	CASRGPRPRTEAFF
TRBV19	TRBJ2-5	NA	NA	TGTGCCAGTAGTATAGAGGGGACTCCACTCGAGACCCAGTACTTC	CASSIEGTPLETQYF
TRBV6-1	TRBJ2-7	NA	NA	TGTGCCAGCAGCACAGGGAAGTCCTACGAGCAGTACTTC	CASSTGKSYEQYF
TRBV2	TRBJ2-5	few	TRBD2	TGTGCCAGCAGTCCTCCCGGGGGGGGCCAAGAGACCCAGTACTTC	CASSPPGGGQETQYF
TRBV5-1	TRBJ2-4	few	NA	TGCGCCAGCAGCCCCGGTTTAGCCAAAAACATTCAGTACTTC	CASSPGLAKNIQYF
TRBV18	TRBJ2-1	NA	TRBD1	TGTGCCAGCTCACACGGACAGGGGAATGAGCAGTTCTTC	CASSHGQGNEQFF
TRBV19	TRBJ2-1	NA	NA	TGTGCCAGTAGTATCCCGGGAGTTGCTCCGAACAATGAGCAGTTCTTC	CASSIPGVAPNNEQFF
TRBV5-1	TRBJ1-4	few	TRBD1	TGCGCCAGCAGCCATCGGACAGGGGGCGAAGAAAAACTGTTTTTT	CASSHRTGGEEKLFF
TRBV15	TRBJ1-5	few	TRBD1	TGTGCCACCAGCAGAGGTACAGGGGGCAAAAACAGCAATCAGCCCCAGCATTTT	CATSRGTGGKNSNQPQHF
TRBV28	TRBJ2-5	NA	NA	TGTGCCAGCAGTTTAGCACCACCGGAGGCGGGCGAGACCCAGTACTTC	CASSLAPPEAGETQYF
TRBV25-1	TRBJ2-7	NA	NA	TGTGCCAGCAGTGACAAAATTGGCAGTCGCGAGCAGTACTTC	CASSDKIGSREQYF
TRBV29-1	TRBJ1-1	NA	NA	TGCAGCGTTGAAGGGGCGGGGGTGGACACTGAAGCTTTCTTT	CSVEGAGVDTEAFF
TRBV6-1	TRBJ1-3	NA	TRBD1	TGTGCCAGCAGCTTACTCGGGACAGCTGGAAACACCATATATTTT	CASSLLGTAGNTIYF
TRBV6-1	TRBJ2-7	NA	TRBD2	TGTGCCTCAAGGCGGGAGGGACTTGCCCTTTACGAGCAGTACTTC	CASRREGLALYEQYF
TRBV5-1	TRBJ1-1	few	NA	TGCGCCAGCAGAAGCGGGACATCACAGAACACTGAAGCTTTCTTT	CASRSGTSQNTEAFF
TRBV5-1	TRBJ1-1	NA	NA	TGCGCCAGCAGCAGGGGGGGTTGGGACTCCTCCACTGAAGCTTTCTTT	CASSRGGWDSSTEAFF
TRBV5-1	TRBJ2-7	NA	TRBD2	TGCGCCAGCAGCTTGGCGGGGGGAGGACCCTACGAGCAGTACTTC	CASSLAGGGPYEQYF
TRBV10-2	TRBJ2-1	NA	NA	TGCGCCAGCATGGGGACTCACTACAATGAGCAGTTCTTC	CASMGTHYNEQFF
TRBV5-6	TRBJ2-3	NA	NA	TGTGCCAGCAGCTCGACGGGGGAAGACACAGATACGCAGTATTTT	CASSSTGEDTDTQYF
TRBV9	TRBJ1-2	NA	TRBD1	TGTGCCAGCAGCGACAGGGGGCCTCATGTCTACACCTTC	CASSDRGPHVYTF